This note documents a single T cell receptor (beta chain) sequence. This CDR3 has 12 amino acids. CDR1 and CDR2 from the germline V gene are MNHEY and SVGAGI. Trimming removed 5 bases at V and 4 bases at J, with 9 bases between. The data are from a study of blood T cell repertoires in COVID-19. Study at large: COVID-19 samples, acute and convalescent, were from the United States, Italy and Spain. Nucleic acid was either cDNA or gDNA, and it came from T cells, B-cell-depleted T cells, or PBMCs.

Per the authors' pipeline: Amplification from reference gene primers served as the basis for estimated nucleated cell counts. The protocol was immunoSEQ multiplex PCR, while the TCRdb copy is restricted to in-frame clones and leaves out a portion. V and J calls and clone size are given by that table; D and trimming were obtained from the DNA. The repertoire consists of fewer than 150,000 clones, with more than 80% occurring once and the leading ten covering roughly 8.6%. This clonotype originated in a woman aged 80 or older in a cohort sampled during active or convalescent COVID-19. The sequenced sample consisted of peripheral blood. The rearrangement uses TRBV6-5 and TRBJ2-7, with D uncertain. The CDR3 DNA sequence: TGTGCCAGCAGTAGTAGAGCGTACGAGCAGTACTTC. This sequence encodes CASSSRAYEQYF.